This T cell receptor beta chain emerged from a study of cytomegalovirus exposure and HLA in healthy donors. Germline V gene lookup returns CDR1 SNHLY and CDR2 FYNNEI. The CDR3 is 14 residues long. The J segment lost 5 bases and the V segment lost 2 bases, leaving 5 bases of the junction unmatched. Study-wide points: Altogether, 150 or so TCR beta chains were recorded as cytomegalovirus-associated.

This clone appeared a few times. Its antigen is not known. With 60 Vbeta and 13 Jbeta primers, the PCR was carried out. Only in-frame clones appear in the TCRdb table, and some are missing; sequencing was by immunoSEQ multiplex PCR. This table has about 160,000 clones, 75% to 85% appearing once. Sequencing used PBMCs. The rearrangement joins TRBV2 to TRBJ2-7; TRBD1 aligns across 8 bases. This TCR derives from a man aged 45-65 years in good health and CMV-seropositive. The DNA of the CDR3 is TGTGCCAGCAGTGAACAGGGGGCTGTACACGAGCAGTACTTC. It specifies CASSEQGAVHEQYF.